What follows are 16 T cell receptor beta chains derived from one specimen sequenced in a study of long-term antiretroviral therapy in people with HIV. It was version v3.0 of the immunoSEQ assay that was run at survey level. Assay: immunoSEQ multiplex PCR; the TCRdb copy retains only in-frame clones and omits some. The sample lists tens of thousands of clones; roughly 94% were seen once. Sequences were derived from unsorted PBMCs, sampled 5.3 years after starting antiretroviral therapy. These receptors originate from a man aged 45 to 65 with HIV.

The chain has TRBV4-3 and TRBJ1-1; D is undetermined. V lost 0 bases, J lost 5 bases, and 10 bases lay in between. CDR1 is LGHNA, CDR2 YSLEER, per germline. This CDR3 spans 14 amino acids. Here the CDR3 DNA reads TGCGCCAGCAGCCAAGACTCTGGATGGACTGAAGCTTTCTTT. It specifies CASSQDSGWTEAFF.

The rearrangement uses TRBV15 and TRBJ2-1; 9 nucleotides agree with TRBD2. J lost 7 bases, V lost 3 bases, and 10 bases had no gene match. The CDR3 is 16 residues long. The germline V gene encodes CDR1 LNHNV and CDR2 YYDKDF (reference sequence). CDR3 in amino acids: CATSRSSAGGSNEQFF. In DNA, the CDR3 is TGTGCCACCAGCAGGAGTAGTGCGGGGGGGTCGAATGAGCAGTTCTTC.

V and J are TRBV7-2 and TRBJ2-2, with D possibly matching TRBD1 (6 bases). This CDR3 region has 15 residues. V was pared by 4 bases and J by 6 bases, with 15 bases between. The germline V gene has CDR1 SGHTA and CDR2 FQGNSA. DNA for the CDR3: TGTGCCAGCAGCTCCAAAAGGGGGTGGTCCGGGGAGCTGTTTTTT. Translation gives CASSSKRGWSGELFF.

In nucleotides, the CDR3 is TGTGCCAGTAGGACACAGGCGAAAACTTATAGCAATCAGCCCCAGCATTTT. This codes for CASRTQAKTYSNQPQHF. The chain couples TRBV19 to TRBJ1-5; D may be TRBD1 (5 bases). The CDR3 spans 17 residues. V was clipped by 6 bases and J by 0 bases, with 18 bases between them. CDR1 and CDR2 from the germline V gene are LNHDA and SQIVND (reference sequence).

This chain joins TRBV19 and TRBJ1-6; 8 bases line up with TRBD1. From germline, CDR1 is LNHDA and CDR2 SQIVND (reference sequence). V dropped 6 bases and J dropped 7; count of bases not matched to a gene: 8. This CDR3 contains 15 residues. The CDR3 sequence is CASRATGGMNSPLHF. For the CDR3, the DNA is TGTGCCAGTAGGGCCACAGGGGGTATGAATTCACCCCTCCACTTT.

The chain combines TRBV4-1 with TRBJ2-7; no firm D call. This CDR3 spans 15 amino acids. Germline CDR1 reads MGHRA; CDR2 reads YSYEKL. Trimming shortened V by 1 base and J by 0 bases, and 10 bases separated the two germline ends. The CDR3 here is CASSQGQVGSYEQYF. As DNA, the CDR3 is TGCGCCAGCAGCCAAGGGCAGGTGGGCTCCTACGAGCAGTACTTC.

J is TRBJ1-5 and V is TRBV7-6; D is undetermined. The V gene lost 0 bases and the J gene lost 3 bases, with 6 bases spanning the gap. The CDR3 length is 14 residues. The germline gives CDR1 SGHVS, CDR2 FNYEAQ. Here the CDR3 reads CASSLAPFNQPQHF. For the CDR3, the DNA is TGTGCCAGCAGCTTAGCGCCCTTCAATCAGCCCCAGCATTTT. Filled out from reference TRBV7-6 and TRBJ1-5, the complete variable domain reads GAGVSQSPRYKVTKRGQDVALRCDPISGHVSLYWYRQALGQGPEFLTYFNYEAQQDKSGLPNDRFSAERPEGSISTLTIQRTEQRDSAMYRCASSLAPFNQPQHFGDGTRLSIL.

The V gene is TRBV7-8, the J gene TRBJ2-2; weak D call: TRBD2 (5 bases). The CDR3 runs to 18 residues. Trimming stripped 5 bases from V and 3 bases from J, with 22 bases between. CDR1 SGHVS and CDR2 FQNEAQ come from the germline V gene. In nucleotides, the CDR3 is TGTGCCAGCAGCCCTCACGCTAGCACCTGGTCGGACACCGGGGAGCTGTTTTTT. Protein sequence: CASSPHASTWSDTGELFF. The full variable domain, rest sourced from reference TRBV7-8 and TRBJ2-2, is GAGVSQSPRYKVAKRGQDVALRCDPISGHVSLFWYQQALGQGPEFLTYFQNEAQLDKSGLPSDRFFAERPEGSVSTLKIQRTQQEDSAVYLCASSPHASTWSDTGELFFGEGSRLTVL.

This chain links TRBV28 with TRBJ2-1; D is ambiguous. This CDR3 region has 14 residues. CDR1 is MDHEN and CDR2 is SYDVKM in the germline V gene. The CDR3 sequence: CASAPGDSYNEQFF. DNA of the CDR3: TGTGCATCGGCGCCCGGAGACTCTTACAATGAGCAGTTCTTC.

The chain uses TRBV4-1 and TRBJ2-6; 7 nucleotides line up with TRBD1. The V segment lost 4 bases and the J segment 0 bases; nucleotides outside the gene matches: 12. The germline V gene has CDR1 MGHRA and CDR2 YSYEKL. CDR3 length: 19 amino acids. CDR3 sequence: CASSRTPGQTNSGANVLTF. In nucleotides, the CDR3 is TGCGCCAGCAGCCGCACACCGGGACAGACAAACTCTGGGGCCAACGTCCTGACTTTC.

The V call is TRBV29-1, the J call TRBJ1-2; perhaps TRBD1 as D (5 bases). Trimming took off 5 bases at V and 2 bases at J, with 12 bases between the two ends. The CDR3 contains 13 residues. From germline, CDR1 is SQVTM and CDR2 ANQGSEA. CDR3 in DNA: TGCAGCGTTCCCCGGGACGGGAACTATGGCTACACCTTC. Its protein product is CSVPRDGNYGYTF.

The chain is built from TRBV30 and TRBJ1-5; D gene uncertain. The germline V gene encodes CDR1 GTSNPN and CDR2 SVGIG (reference sequence). The CDR3 consists of 13 residues. Deletions cut 3 bases from V and 6 bases from J, with 12 bases between. The CDR3 reads CAWRASGGQPQHF. The CDR3 DNA follows: TGTGCCTGGAGGGCCTCGGGAGGTCAGCCCCAGCATTTT.

The chain recombines TRBV30 with TRBJ1-1; 8 nucleotides match TRBD1. CDR1 and CDR2 from the germline V gene are GTSNPN and SVGIG (reference sequence). The J segment lost 1 base and the V segment lost 5 bases, leaving 6 bases of the junction unmatched. The CDR3 is 14 amino acids. CDR3 sequence (DNA): TGTGCCTGGGGAGAGGACAGGGAGAACACTGAAGCTTTCTTT. Amino acids: CAWGEDRENTEAFF.

This clone occurred once. This chain joins TRBV6-1 and TRBJ2-3; TRBD1 matches at 8 bases. The CDR3 has 14 residues. CDR1 MNHNS and CDR2 SASEGT come from the germline V gene. The trim removed 10 bases at V and 5 bases at J, leaving 11 bases unmatched. CDR3 sequence: CATSSGGGGDTQYF. The CDR3, as DNA: TGTGCCACGTCCTCAGGGGGCGGTGGAGATACGCAGTATTTT.

This sequence joins TRBV29-1 and TRBJ2-3; 11 positions agree with TRBD1. The CDR3 has 15 residues. Trimming cost V 4 bases and J 3 bases; bases outside gene matches: 6. From germline, CDR1 is SQVTM and CDR2 ANQGSEA. The CDR3 nucleotides read TGCAGCGTTGTCCGGGACAGGGGGTTTACAGATACGCAGTATTTT. It encodes CSVVRDRGFTDTQYF.

V is TRBV19 and J is TRBJ2-5, with D unclear. V lost 5 bases and J 2 bases, leaving 18 bases between the germline ends. This CDR3 is built from 16 residues. The V gene's germline CDR1 is LNHDA and CDR2 SQIVND (reference sequence). CDR3 sequence reads: CASSPKTVSFQETQYF. The CDR3 DNA is TGTGCCAGTAGTCCGAAGACTGTCTCCTTTCAAGAGACCCAGTACTTC.